This TCR beta chain was found in a study of response to subunit inactivated influenza vaccine. Study results and caveats: Only a handful of new T cells, the authors suggested, are recruited with each seasonal influenza vaccination.

Trimming took off 5 bases at V and 5 bases at J, with 8 bases between the two ends. This CDR3 is built from 12 residues. Germline values: CDR1 MNHNS, CDR2 SASEGT. A word on this clonotype: The antigen remains unidentified.

TCRdb re-called the RT-PCR reads through MiXCR, storing one row per CDR3 protein. The sample carries around 600,000 distinct CDR3 sequences, roughly 10% recorded once. The sample also formed part of further work on T cells expressing NK-cell markers. In that study: 5'RACE template switching with UMIs produced the TCR beta cDNA. Each TCR beta repertoire originated in sorted T cells that were CD3+CD56+NKG2C+, CD3+CD56+NKG2C- or CD3+CD56-NKG2C+. Each of 6 or 7 donors carried dominant NKG2C+ clonotypes accounting for roughly 1.0-7.0% of CD8+ T cells.

The sequence came from a man aged 45-60 years who received an inactivated influenza vaccine. This sample comprised PBMCs from blood, obtained on the day of vaccination. The chain combines TRBV6-1 with TRBJ2-3; no clear D gene. This CDR3 reads CASSISRDTQYF. The CDR3 nucleotides read TGTGCCAGCAGTATCAGCCGAGATACGCAGTATTTT.